This T cell receptor beta chain originates from a study of blood T cell repertoires in COVID-19. The length of the CDR3 is 13 residues. V lost 0 bases and J 3 bases, leaving 5 bases between the germline ends. The germline V gene encodes CDR1 MNHEY and CDR2 SVGEGT. Sequenced by immunoSEQ multiplex PCR; TCRdb stores in-frame clones only, minus some. The repertoire has 250,000 to 350,000 clones, about 85% of them found once; the top ten carry 4.5% to 7%. This TCR was recovered from a woman aged 30 to 39 who had recovered from COVID-19. Sequenced: PBMCs or T cells enriched from blood (not recorded which). J is TRBJ2-5 and V is TRBV6-2 or TRBV6-3; D gene uncertain. The CDR3 spells CASSYSLKETQYF. Written as DNA, the CDR3 is TGTGCCAGCAGTTACTCCCTTAAAGAGACCCAGTACTTC.